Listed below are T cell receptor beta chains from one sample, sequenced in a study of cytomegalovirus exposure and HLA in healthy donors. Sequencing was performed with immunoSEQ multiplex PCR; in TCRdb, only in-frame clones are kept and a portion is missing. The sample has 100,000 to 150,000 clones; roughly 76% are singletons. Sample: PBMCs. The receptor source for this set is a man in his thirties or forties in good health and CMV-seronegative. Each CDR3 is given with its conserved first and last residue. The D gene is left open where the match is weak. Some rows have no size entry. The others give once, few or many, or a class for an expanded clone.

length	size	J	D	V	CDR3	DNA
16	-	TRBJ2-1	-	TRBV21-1	CASSKEGLAGGIKQFF	TGTGCCAGCAGCAAAGAAGGACTAGCGGGAGGGATCAAGCAGTTCTTC
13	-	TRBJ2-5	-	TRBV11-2	CASSESGRETQYF	TGTGCCAGCAGCGAGAGCGGGCGAGAGACCCAGTACTTC
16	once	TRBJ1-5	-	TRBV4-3	CASSQDLTGLNQPQHF	TGCGCCAGCAGCCAAGATCTTACAGGTCTCAATCAGCCCCAGCATTTT
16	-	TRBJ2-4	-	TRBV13	CASSGSGLLAKNSQYF	TGTGCCAGCAGCGGATCGGGACTCTTAGCCAAAAACAGTCAGTACTTC
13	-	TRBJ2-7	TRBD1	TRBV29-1	CSAAGQGSYEQYF	TGCAGCGCGGCCGGACAGGGGAGTTACGAGCAGTACTTC
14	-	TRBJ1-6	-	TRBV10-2	CASSPDRVNSPLHF	TGCGCCAGCAGCCCAGACAGAGTAAATTCACCCCTCCACTTT
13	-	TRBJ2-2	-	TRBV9	CASSLRAAGELFF	TGTGCCAGCAGCCTGCGGGCCGCAGGGGAGCTGTTTTTT
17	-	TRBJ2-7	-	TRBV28	CASSDSRRGVGFYEQYF	TGTGCCAGCAGTGACTCTCGGCGCGGGGTTGGATTCTACGAGCAGTACTTC
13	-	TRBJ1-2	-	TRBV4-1	CASSQLDTNGYTF	TGCGCCAGCAGCCAACTTGACACAAATGGCTACACCTTC
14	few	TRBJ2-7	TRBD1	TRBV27	CASRGTGRIYEQYF	TGTGCCAGCAGGGGGACAGGGAGAATCTACGAGCAGTACTTC
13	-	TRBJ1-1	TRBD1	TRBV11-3	CASSQTWTGEAFF	TGTGCCAGCAGCCAGACCTGGACAGGTGAGGCTTTCTTT
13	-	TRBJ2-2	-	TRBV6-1	CASSEGGSGELFF	TGTGCCAGCAGTGAGGGGGGATCCGGGGAGCTGTTTTTT
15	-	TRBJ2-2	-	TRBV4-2	CASSQPDLNTGELFF	TGTGCCAGCAGCCAACCCGACTTGAACACCGGGGAGCTGTTTTTT
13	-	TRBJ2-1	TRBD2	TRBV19	CASTIKRGSPQFF	TGTGCCAGTACCATTAAGCGGGGGAGTCCGCAGTTCTTC
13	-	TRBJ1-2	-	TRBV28	CASSLYREGGYTF	TGTGCCAGCAGTTTATACCGGGAGGGTGGCTACACCTTC
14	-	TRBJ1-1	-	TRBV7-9	CASSLAGANGEAFF	TGTGCCAGCAGCTTAGCAGGGGCGAATGGGGAAGCTTTCTTT
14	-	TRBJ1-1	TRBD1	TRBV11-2	CASSSGTGQTEAFF	TGTGCCAGCAGCTCAGGGACAGGGCAAACTGAAGCTTTCTTT
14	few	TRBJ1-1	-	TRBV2	CASSEVQGRAFAFF	TGTGCCAGCAGTGAAGTTCAGGGAAGGGCGTTTGCTTTCTTT
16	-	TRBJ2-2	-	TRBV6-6	CASSYSSPGDPGELFF	TGTGCCAGCAGTTACTCCTCCCCGGGGGACCCCGGGGAGCTGTTTTTT
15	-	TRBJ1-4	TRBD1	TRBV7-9	CASSLTGGYDEKLFF	TGTGCCAGCAGCTTAACAGGGGGCTACGATGAAAAACTGTTTTTT
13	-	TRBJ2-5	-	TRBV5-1	CASSPVRGETQYF	TGCGCCAGCAGCCCGGTTAGGGGTGAGACCCAGTACTTC
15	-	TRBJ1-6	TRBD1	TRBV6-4	CASSDSTGGNSPLHF	TGTGCCAGCAGTGACTCGACAGGGGGCAATTCACCCCTCCACTTT
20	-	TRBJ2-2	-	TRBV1	CTSSQDSSGGPNANTGELFF	TGCACCAGCAGCCAAGATAGTTCCGGGGGGCCAAACGCGAACACCGGGGAGCTGTTTTTT
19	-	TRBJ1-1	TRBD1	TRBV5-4	CASSLDFGTGPLRSTEAFF	TGTGCCAGCAGTTTGGACTTCGGGACAGGACCCTTGAGGAGCACTGAAGCTTTCTTT
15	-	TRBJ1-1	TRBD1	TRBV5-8	CASSSAPRDRVRAFF	TGTGCCAGCAGCTCGGCCCCCCGGGACAGGGTTAGGGCTTTCTTT
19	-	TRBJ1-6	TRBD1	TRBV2	CASSWGIGQGVLSGSPLHF	TGTGCCAGCAGTTGGGGTATCGGGCAGGGGGTCCTTTCGGGGTCACCCCTCCACTTT
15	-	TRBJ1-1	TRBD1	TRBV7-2	CASSRRTGGGPEAFF	TGTGCCAGCAGCCGCCGGACAGGGGGCGGCCCTGAAGCTTTCTTT
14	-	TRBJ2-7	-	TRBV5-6	CASSLAVAVGEQYF	TGTGCCAGCAGCTTGGCGGTAGCTGTCGGGGAGCAGTACTTC
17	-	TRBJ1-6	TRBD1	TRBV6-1	CASSEAIWTGGHTPLHF	TGTGCCAGCAGTGAAGCGATCTGGACAGGGGGCCATACACCCCTCCACTTT
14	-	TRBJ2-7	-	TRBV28	CASSFGQSGYEQYF	TGTGCCAGCAGTTTCGGACAAAGCGGGTACGAGCAGTACTTC
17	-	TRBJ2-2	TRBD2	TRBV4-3	CASSQAGLAAGTGELFF	TGCGCCAGCAGCCAAGCGGGACTAGCGGCCGGCACCGGGGAGCTGTTTTTT
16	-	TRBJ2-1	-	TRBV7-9	CASSSNREGPYNEQFF	TGTGCCAGCAGCTCAAACAGGGAAGGGCCCTACAATGAGCAGTTCTTC
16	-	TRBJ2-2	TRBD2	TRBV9	CASSALAGGATGELFF	TGTGCCAGCAGCGCGCTAGCGGGGGGGGCCACCGGGGAGCTGTTTTTT
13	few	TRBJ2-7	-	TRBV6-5	CASSSRGAYEQYF	TGTGCCAGCAGTTCACGCGGGGCCTACGAGCAGTACTTC
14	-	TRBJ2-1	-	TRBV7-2	CASSSQQGEGEQFF	TGTGCCAGCAGCTCCCAACAGGGGGAGGGTGAGCAGTTCTTC
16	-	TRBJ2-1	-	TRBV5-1	CASTFSEGGPTNEQFF	TGCGCCAGCACCTTTTCGGAGGGTGGACCTACCAATGAGCAGTTCTTC
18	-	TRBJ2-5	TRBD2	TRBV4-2	CASSQEVDRSTSLATQYF	TGTGCCAGCAGCCAAGAAGTGGACCGCTCGACTAGCCTGGCGACCCAGTACTTC
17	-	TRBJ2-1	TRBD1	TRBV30	CAWSVGTALSRYNEQFF	TGTGCCTGGAGTGTAGGGACAGCCCTTTCTCGGTACAATGAGCAGTTCTTC
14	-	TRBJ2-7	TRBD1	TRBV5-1	CASSFGQGSGEQYF	TGCGCCAGCAGCTTCGGACAGGGATCCGGAGAGCAGTACTTC
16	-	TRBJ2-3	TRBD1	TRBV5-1	CASSEFGTGGADTQYF	TGCGCCAGCAGCGAATTCGGGACAGGGGGTGCAGATACGCAGTATTTT
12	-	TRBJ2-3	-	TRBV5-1	CASSLSTDTQYF	TGCGCCAGCAGCCTTAGCACAGATACGCAGTATTTT
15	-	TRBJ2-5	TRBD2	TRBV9	CASSPRSTSGVAQYF	TGTGCCAGCAGCCCCCGATCGACTAGCGGGGTGGCCCAGTACTTC
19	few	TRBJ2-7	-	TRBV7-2	CASSFLGGHATNLSYEQYF	TGTGCCAGCAGCTTCTTGGGAGGTCATGCAACTAACCTCTCCTACGAGCAGTACTTC
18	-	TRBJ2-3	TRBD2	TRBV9	CASSVGGLAGGLGDTQYF	TGTGCCAGCAGCGTAGGTGGTCTAGCGGGGGGGTTAGGAGATACGCAGTATTTT
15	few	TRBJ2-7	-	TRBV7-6	CASSLAGGSSYEQYF	TGTGCCAGCAGCTTAGCCGGGGGAAGCTCCTACGAGCAGTACTTC
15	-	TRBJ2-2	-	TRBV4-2	CASSQDARGTGELFF	TGTGCCAGCAGCCAAGATGCCAGGGGCACCGGGGAGCTGTTTTTT